This entry describes one TCR beta chain. The authors extracted RNA and reverse transcribed it into cDNA as the sequencing template. Assay: immunoSEQ multiplex PCR; the TCRdb copy retains only in-frame clones and omits some. The sample lists approximately 59,000 clones, around 49% seen once, with approximately 18% in the top ten. This entry belongs to a study of CD8+ T cells in alopecia areata. Study context: Patients received oral tofacitinib, 5 to 10 mg twice daily, for moderate-to-severe alopecia areata.

The germline V gene has CDR1 LNHNV and CDR2 YYDKDF (reference sequence). Trimming took 3 bases from V and 4 from J; bases not matched to a gene: 5. CDR3 length: 14 residues. The sample was CD8+ T cells sorted from blood, taken at week 0. The chain carries TRBV15 and TRBJ1-2; 7 nucleotides agree with TRBD1. The receptor was derived from a human donor with alopecia areata. The CDR3: CATSSRDRVYGYTF. The CDR3 nucleotides are TGTGCCACCAGCAGCAGGGACAGAGTCTATGGCTACACCTTC.